This entry lists 8 T cell receptor beta chains sequenced from one sample in a study of CD8 T cells in Susac syndrome (dated by TCRdb to the late 2010s). The method behind the library was the immunoSEQ multiplex PCR assay. RNA was extracted using the RNeasy kit, and roughly 0.5 to 1 ug of the RNA was reverse transcribed with random hexamers. The public reads were quality trimmed at Q25 with fastp and then assembled into clones with MiXCR by TCRdb, keeping productive beta chains. Entries that share a CDR3 protein sequence are merged under the most common genes and DNA. The sample has approximately 150,000 distinct CDR3 sequences on record, approximately 95% of them singletons. The ten top clones hold over 0.1% of the sample. The sample was CD4+ T cells from PBMCs. These receptors all come from a human donor with multiple sclerosis.

The chain carries TRBV29-1 and TRBJ2-1, with 8 bases lining up with TRBD1. V was clipped by 8 bases and J by 6 bases; unmatched bases: 15. The CDR3 runs to 15 residues. Germline lookup yields CDR1 SQVTM and CDR2 ANQGSEA. CDR3 DNA sequence: TGCAGCTCGAGGGCGGTGGGGACAGGCCTCAATGAGCAGTTCTTC. This encodes CSSRAVGTGLNEQFF.

The rearrangement links TRBV3-1 to TRBJ2-7, with 11 bases fitting TRBD2. The CDR3 is 15 amino acids. V lost 5 bases to trimming and J lost 3 bases; unmatched junction nucleotides: 6. From germline, CDR1 is LGHDT and CDR2 YNNKEL (reference sequence). CDR3 DNA sequence: TGTGCCAGCAGCAAAGGGACTAGCGGATACTACGAGCAGTACTTC. This translates into CASSKGTSGYYEQYF.

In this sample, this clonotype turned up once. V and J are TRBV24-1 and TRBJ2-1, with 13 bases matching TRBD2. The CDR3 has 18 amino acids. Germline values: CDR1 KGHDR, CDR2 SFDVKD. The ends lost 4 bases at V and 0 bases at J; junction bases unmatched: 5. The CDR3 sequence is CATSDRTSGGRSYNEQFF. CDR3 in DNA: TGTGCCACCAGTGACCGGACTAGCGGGGGTCGCTCCTACAATGAGCAGTTCTTC.

The V and J genes are TRBV24-1 and TRBJ1-5, with 8 bases aligning to TRBD1. The germline CDR1 and CDR2 sequences are KGHDR and SFDVKD. The CDR3 is made up of 17 amino acids. Trimming took 6 bases from V and 3 from J; bases not matched to a gene: 12. The chain's CDR3 is CATSHSQGAGPNQPQHF. The CDR3 DNA reads TGTGCCACCAGTCATTCTCAGGGGGCAGGACCCAATCAGCCCCAGCATTTT.

CDR3 coding DNA: TGTGCCAGCAGGGTTCGGCGGGGGAGCGGGGAGCTGTTTTTT. It encodes CASRVRRGSGELFF. The chain recombines TRBV27 with TRBJ2-2, with 7 bases matching TRBD2. The junction had 8 bases not matched to a gene; V was cut back by 6 bases and J by 7 bases. CDR1 and CDR2 from the germline V gene are MNHEY and SMNVEV (reference sequence). This CDR3 region has 14 residues.

The chain employs TRBV20-1 and TRBJ1-1, with D uncertain. The germline gives CDR1 DFQATT, CDR2 SNEGSKA (reference sequence). Trimming took off 1 base at V and 11 bases at J, with 17 bases between the two ends. This CDR3 spans 13 amino acids. The CDR3 DNA reads TGCAGTGCTAGAGGGCACGCCAGAGCGGGGGCTTTCTTT. Residues: CSARGHARAGAFF.

The chain has TRBV12-3 or TRBV12-4 and TRBJ2-3; possibly TRBD2 for D (6 bases). Trimming removed 5 bases from V and 1 base from J, with 16 bases in between. CDR3 size: 16 residues. This CDR3 is CASSQRLASGTDTQYF. The CDR3 nucleotides read TGTGCCAGCAGTCAACGCCTCGCTAGCGGCACAGATACGCAGTATTTT.

This sequence joins TRBV7-2 and TRBJ2-5; TRBD2 matches 9 bases. Germline CDR1 and CDR2: SGHTA and FQGNSA. Unmatched junction bases numbered 10, after V lost 4 bases and J lost 1 base. This CDR3 spans 17 amino acids. The CDR3 here is CASSSSWAGGSQETQYF. The DNA of the CDR3 is TGTGCCAGCAGCTCGTCCTGGGCGGGGGGGTCCCAAGAGACCCAGTACTTC.